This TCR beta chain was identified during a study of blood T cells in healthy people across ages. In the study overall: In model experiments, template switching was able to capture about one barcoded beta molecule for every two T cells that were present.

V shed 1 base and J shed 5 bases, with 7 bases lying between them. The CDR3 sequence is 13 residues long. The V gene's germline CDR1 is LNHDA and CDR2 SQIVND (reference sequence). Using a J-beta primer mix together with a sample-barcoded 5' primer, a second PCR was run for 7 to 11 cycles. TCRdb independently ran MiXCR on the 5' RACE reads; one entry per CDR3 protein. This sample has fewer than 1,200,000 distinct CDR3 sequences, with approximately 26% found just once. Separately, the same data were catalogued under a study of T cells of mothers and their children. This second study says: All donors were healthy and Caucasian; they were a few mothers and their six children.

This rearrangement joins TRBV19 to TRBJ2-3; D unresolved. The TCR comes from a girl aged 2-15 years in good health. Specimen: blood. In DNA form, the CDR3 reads TGTGCCAGTAGTATAGGTAGAGGAGATACGCAGTATTTT. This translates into CASSIGRGDTQYF.